This T cell receptor beta chain was recovered during a study of T cell responses to AZD1222 COVID-19 vaccine. Study results and limitations: Most donors were white British and more were female, and clonal diversity was possibly underestimated. The peak T cell response came first, and repertoires were sampled only after it. Of the AZD1222 recipients, only 5 to 7 were seropositive at baseline. Nearly half of unique spike-specific TCRs reportedly avoided B.1.351 and B.1.1.7 mutated regions.

The protocol was immunoSEQ multiplex PCR, while the TCRdb copy is restricted to in-frame clones and leaves out a portion. The sample holds 150,000 or so clones; roughly 93% are singletons and the top ten take over 0.7%. For this clone: The antigen is unknown.

This CDR3 has 13 residues. With 5 bases clipped from V and 11 bases from J, the junction kept 6 bases outside the gene matches. CDR1 SGHTA and CDR2 FQGNSA come from the germline V gene. The source material was peripheral blood, sampled on day 0 of AZD1222 vaccination. The chain recombines TRBV7-2 with TRBJ1-5; TRBD1 matches 10 bases. The source is an adult in good health. CDR3 bases: TGTGCCAGCAGCCTGGTGGGGACAGGGGCCCAGCATTTT. Protein: CASSLVGTGAQHF.